This T cell receptor (beta chain) appears in the sequencing data of a study of cytomegalovirus exposure and HLA in healthy donors. CDR1 and CDR2 from the germline V gene are SGHDT and YYEEEE. V was trimmed by 1 base and J by 3 bases, leaving 13 bases between them. This CDR3 has 15 amino acids. General study findings and limits: An analysis that was carried out later associated 15,000 to 20,000 TCR beta sequences with HLA alleles at 0.05 false discovery rate.

Turning to this clone: Its target is not known.

A multiplex PCR was run with 60 Vbeta primers and 13 Jbeta primers. The method was immunoSEQ multiplex PCR; TCRdb's version includes in-frame clones alone and lacks a portion of them. The data show 69,000 or so clones, around 76% seen once. This receptor was obtained from a man younger than 35 in good health and CMV-seronegative. The sequenced sample was PBMCs. This chain uses TRBV5-6 with TRBJ1-2; D may be TRBD1 (6 bases). This CDR3 reads CASSLFGGRDYGYTF. The CDR3 coding sequence is TGTGCCAGCAGCTTGTTCGGGGGGCGCGACTATGGCTACACCTTC.